This passage covers 18 T cell receptor beta chains from one sample sequenced in a study of OX40 agonist ivuxolimab in advanced cancers. Method: immunoSEQ multiplex PCR; TCRdb's copy keeps in-frame clones and lacks some. In the table there are approximately 81,000 clones, 88% of which are singletons. The input for sequencing was CD4+ or CD8+ T cells sorted from blood, taken in a trial of the OX40 agonist ivuxolimab. These receptors were collected from an adult with an advanced solid tumor such as melanoma, head and neck, liver or kidney cancer.

This chain uses TRBV14 with TRBJ2-7; possibly TRBD1 or TRBD2 for D (5 bases each). The ends were cut back, 0 bases at V and 3 bases at J, with 15 bases in the middle. This CDR3 is 16 amino acids long. The germline gives CDR1 SGHDN, CDR2 FVKESK. The CDR3 loop is CASSQDLWGFGYEQYF. The CDR3, as DNA: TGTGCCAGCAGCCAAGATCTTTGGGGGTTTGGCTACGAGCAGTACTTC.

The CDR3 is CASSLVPGNYGYTF. CDR3 nucleotide sequence: TGTGCCAGCAGCTTAGTTCCGGGTAACTATGGCTACACCTTC. This chain uses TRBV7-2 with TRBJ1-2; D unresolved. V lost 1 base and J lost 1, with 7 bases in between. The CDR3 is made up of 14 amino acids. Germline V lookup: CDR1 SGHTA, CDR2 FQGNSA.

The chain has TRBV4-2 and TRBJ2-7; maybe TRBD2 (5 bases). Trimming stripped 1 base from V and 3 bases from J, with 16 bases between. CDR3 length: 16 amino acids. The V gene's germline CDR1 is LGHNA and CDR2 YNFKEQ. The CDR3 sequence: CASSQVEGPGVYEQYF. CDR3 DNA: TGTGCCAGCAGCCAAGTGGAAGGCCCCGGGGTCTACGAGCAGTACTTC.

The chain is built from TRBV5-8 and TRBJ2-3; 9 nucleotides line up with TRBD1. J gave up 2 bases and V 4 bases, and 14 bases lay outside the gene matches. The germline V gene has CDR1 SGHTS and CDR2 YDEGEE. CDR3 length: 18 residues. CDR3: CASSQPRDRVKDTDTQYF. The CDR3 DNA reads as TGTGCCAGCAGCCAACCACGGGACAGGGTGAAGGACACAGATACGCAGTATTTT.

The rearrangement links TRBV10-3 to TRBJ2-7, with D perhaps TRBD2 (5 bases). Germline CDR1 ENHRY, CDR2 SYGVKD. The V end was cut by 10 bases, the J end by 1 base, with 14 bases between. This CDR3 spans 13 amino acids. This CDR3 is CATAAGGSYEQYF. The CDR3 nucleotides read TGTGCCACCGCCGCGGGTGGGTCCTACGAGCAGTACTTC.

V usage is TRBV10-3 and J usage is TRBJ2-1; D is unresolved. V lost 0 bases, J lost 7 bases, and 13 bases lay in between. CDR3 length: 15 residues. The germline V gene has CDR1 ENHRY and CDR2 SYGVKD. CDR3 nucleotide sequence: TGTGCCATCAGTGAGTCGTCCACCCAAGGGAATGAGCAGTTCTTC. Its translation is CAISESSTQGNEQFF.

The genes are TRBV9 and TRBJ1-4; 8 positions agree with TRBD1. Germline V lookup: CDR1 SGDLS, CDR2 YYNGEE. This CDR3 has 16 amino acids. The V gene end was trimmed by 5 bases and the J gene end by 7 bases; junction bases not matched to a gene: 13. Here the CDR3 DNA reads TGTGCCAGCAGGGTAAAGTACGGACAGGGTGGTGAAAAACTGTTTTTT. Protein product: CASRVKYGQGGEKLFF.

This chain connects TRBV28 to TRBJ2-7, with 12 positions matching TRBD1. V was clipped by 3 bases and J by 8 bases; unmatched bases: 5. The CDR3 runs to 14 residues. The germline CDR1 and CDR2 sequences are MDHEN and SYDVKM. The CDR3 DNA sequence: TGTGCCAGCAGTTTCCCGGGACAGGGGGCTAAGCAGTACTTC. It yields the protein CASSFPGQGAKQYF.

The chain recombines TRBV6-6 with TRBJ1-1; D may be TRBD1 (6 bases). Deletions cut 2 bases from V and 5 bases from J, with 12 bases between. The CDR3 contains 14 residues. CDR1 is MNHNY and CDR2 is SVGAGI in the germline V gene (reference sequence). DNA of the CDR3: TGTGCCAGCAGTTACGCTCTGACAGGAACTGAAGCTTTCTTT. Translating it yields CASSYALTGTEAFF.

V usage is TRBV15 and J usage is TRBJ1-1; D call uncertain. This CDR3 has 12 residues. From germline, CDR1 is LNHNV and CDR2 YYDKDF (reference sequence). V lost 5 bases and J lost 1, with 5 bases in between. The CDR3 DNA is TGTGCCACCAGCCGCAGGAACACTGAAGCTTTCTTT. Translation gives CATSRRNTEAFF.

The rearrangement links TRBV10-3 to TRBJ1-2, with 8 bases fitting TRBD1. The germline V gene has CDR1 ENHRY and CDR2 SYGVKD. The V gene end was trimmed by 3 bases and the J gene end by 3 bases; junction bases not matched to a gene: 3. The CDR3 is 14 residues long. The CDR3 reads CAISEQGDDYGYTF. The CDR3 DNA sequence: TGTGCCATCAGTGAACAGGGGGATGACTATGGCTACACCTTC.

The genes are TRBV5-6 and TRBJ2-3; D uncertain. This CDR3 spans 16 amino acids. CDR1 is SGHDT, CDR2 YYEEEE, per germline. Trimming took 2 bases from V and 0 from J, leaving 13 bases between them. The CDR3 here is CASSFSWGASTDTQYF. Written as DNA, the CDR3 is TGTGCCAGCAGCTTTTCGTGGGGTGCTAGCACAGATACGCAGTATTTT.

The V gene is TRBV9, the J gene TRBJ2-1; D not certain. V was trimmed by 6 bases and J by 4 bases, leaving 17 bases between them. The CDR3 is made up of 15 amino acids. From germline, CDR1 is SGDLS and CDR2 YYNGEE. This chain's CDR3 is CASTRTLGSYNEQFF. CDR3 nucleotides: TGTGCCAGCACCAGGACCCTGGGGTCATACAATGAGCAGTTCTTC.

The chain uses TRBV9 and TRBJ1-1, with no clear D. The length of the CDR3 is 13 residues. With 4 bases removed from V and 0 bases from J, the gap between germline ends came to 7 bases. CDR1 and CDR2 from the germline V gene are SGDLS and YYNGEE. CDR3 sequence reads: CASSPRMNTEAFF. The CDR3 nucleotides are TGTGCCAGCAGCCCACGGATGAACACTGAAGCTTTCTTT.

V is TRBV28 and J is TRBJ1-5, with D possibly TRBD1 on 5 matching bases. Trimming took off 7 bases at V and 8 bases at J, with 12 bases between the two ends. The CDR3 covers 12 residues. From germline, CDR1 is MDHEN and CDR2 SYDVKM. CDR3 amino acids: CASTGGVEPQHF. CDR3 bases: TGTGCCAGCACCGGGGGAGTTGAGCCCCAGCATTTT.

The genes are TRBV11-1 and TRBJ2-7, with TRBD2 matching 9 bases. The CDR3 runs 16 residues. V trimming: 4 bases; J trimming: 0 bases; junction bases outside the gene matches: 7. The germline gives CDR1 SGHAT, CDR2 FQDESV (reference sequence). CDR3 nucleotides: TGTGCCAGCAGCTCAACTCTAGCGGGGAGCTCCTACGAGCAGTACTTC. Its translation: CASSSTLAGSSYEQYF.

This CDR3 is CASSSQGVGYEQYF. The CDR3 coding sequence is TGTGCCAGCTCCTCACAGGGTGTCGGCTACGAGCAGTACTTC. The chain joins TRBV18 to TRBJ2-5; weak D call: TRBD1 (6 bases). The DNA end lines up better with TRBJ2-7; the J call may be wrong. There are 14 residues in the CDR3. Germline V gene sequence: CDR1 KGHSH, CDR2 LQKENI.

This sequence joins TRBV6-1 and TRBJ1-3; a possible D gene is TRBD1 (5 bases). CDR1 is MNHNS and CDR2 is SASEGT in the germline V gene. Trimming removed 0 bases from V and 8 bases from J, with 17 bases in between. CDR3 length equals 16 residues. CDR3 in amino acids: CASSEARGASRDTIYF. CDR3 DNA: TGTGCCAGCAGTGAAGCGCGAGGGGCTTCCAGGGACACCATATATTTT.